Detailed here is one T cell receptor (beta chain). What it binds is not known. Donors counted as nominally healthy when sampled, yet unrecorded immune exposures were likely. The data originate from a study of cytomegalovirus exposure and HLA in healthy donors. Study-wide results and limits: Later work found most CMV-associated TCR beta chains apparently HLA-restricted. Association of fewer than 20,000 TCR beta sequences with HLA alleles was found at 0.05 false discovery rate in a later analysis.

Primers for the PCR totalled 60 Vbeta and 13 Jbeta. As processed by the authors: The count from a later analysis was some 83 million unique TCR beta chains, some 12 million of them shared. Produced via immunoSEQ multiplex PCR; TCRdb's table is partial and in-frame only. V and J calls and clone size come straight from that table; D and trimming were deduced from the DNA. The data show about 160,000 clones, roughly 80% seen once. This CDR3 is built from 13 residues. The germline V gene has CDR1 SQVTM and CDR2 ANQGSEA. V was trimmed by 3 bases and J by 5 bases, leaving 14 bases between them. Sequenced: PBMCs. The receptor's source is a male donor in good health and CMV-seropositive. This chain links TRBV29-1 with TRBJ2-7, with D possibly being TRBD2 (6 bases). CDR3 coding DNA: TGCAGCGTTGAGCTTGCGGGATGGAACGAGCAGTACTTC. Amino acid sequence: CSVELAGWNEQYF.